This TCR beta chain was sequenced in a study of T-cell memory formation after mild COVID-19. The overall study: Clusters were largely donor specific.

The TCR alpha and TCR beta cDNA libraries, bearing sample barcodes and UMIs, were generated by 5'RACE using constant-segment primers. One entry per CDR3 protein results from TCRdb running MiXCR on the 5' RACE reads. The sample consists of about 270,000 distinct CDR3 sequences, roughly 17% of them appearing once. V trimming: 5 bases; J trimming: 4 bases; junction bases outside the gene matches: 6. Germline CDR1 SGHNT, CDR2 YENEEA. The CDR3 has 14 residues. Findings of the study overall: Contracting CD4+ clones were located mainly in CM and EM, and CD8+ clones in EMRA. Cross-reactive memory apparently joined, as some responding clones appeared in pre-infection memory.

This clonotype was counted only a few times. Its antigen is as yet unknown. The receptor comes from a man in his late teens or twenties who had mild COVID-19 (a few samples of this study predate the infection). Cell type and time point are not known. Specimen: PBMCs or a T cell subset sorted from them (not recorded which). The chain joins TRBV11-3 to TRBJ2-3; 7 bases fit TRBD1. CDR3 DNA sequence: TGTGCCAGCAGCGGAAGACAGGGCTCAGATACGCAGTATTTT. Amino acid sequence: CASSGRQGSDTQYF.